This TCR beta chain is drawn from a study of early stage breast cancer tumors (dated by TCRdb to 2017 to 2019). About the full investigation: Of the 15 to 20 invasive breast tumors, about a dozen were found to be estrogen receptor-positive, progesterone receptor-positive and HER2-negative. About 65% of the 12 ER+/PR+/HER2- tumors were invasive ductal carcinomas, while the other four were invasive lobular carcinomas. The average read coverage per sample was roughly 10-fold. The samples as a whole yielded under 3,500,000 detected templates, corresponding to roughly 1.1 million unique clonotypes.

Every sample was amplified as two independent genomic DNA replicates, using 0.5 ug for blood and roughly 1.4 ug for tumor or normal breast. Following the manufacturer's instructions, the ImmunoSeq Intro kit was used to carry out TCRB sequencing on genomic DNA. Multiplex PCR ran around 30 cycles with proprietary primers and spike-in control sequences for absolute quantification. An 87-bp fragment spanning the CDR3 and flanking V and J genes was sequenced with single-end 150-bp reads. Seven samples, each with two replicates, were multiplexed per lane of an Illumina MiSeq using version 3.0 chemistry. Turning to the authors' computational methods: Raw data were processed with the vendor's proprietary pipeline, and both replicates were merged into a single result per sample. To define clonotypes, the study grouped productive rearrangements that shared the V-gene family, CDR3 amino acid sequence and J-gene segment. To compute clonality, the normalized Shannon entropy (Pielou evenness) of TCRB abundances was subtracted from 1. T cell density was estimated by dividing total templates by the number of input cells inferred from the DNA input amount. Recon, run with its default parameters, was used to estimate overall repertoire diversity and clonality. A clonotype was considered tumor-enriched if its abundance in tumor exceeded 0.1% and was at least 32-fold higher than its abundance in normal breast. Drawn from immuneACCESS, this table holds only the in-frame rearrangements with V and J called that TCRdb kept. Clones are partly lost; checked studies trace under half to an unresolved V gene and leave the rest unexplained. V and J calls and clone size follow that table, whereas D and trimming were derived from the DNA. The sample table holds tens of thousands of clones, of which approximately 80% were seen once. The ten largest account for nearly 3.5% of the sample.

The study profiled bulk TCR beta-chain repertoires in matched peripheral blood, tumor and adjacent normal breast tissue taken from roughly 17 patients with early-stage breast cancer. Before surgery, whole blood (about 5-10 mL) was collected into EDTA tubes and processed within 2 hours. Ficoll-Paque centrifugation in SepMate-50 tubes was used to isolate peripheral blood mononuclear cells. PBMCs were cryopreserved in roughly 90% FBS with roughly 10% DMSO in aliquots of about 1.7 to 4 million cells and stored in liquid nitrogen. The Qiagen AllPrep DNA/RNA Mini kit was used to extract genomic DNA. With respect to this clone: No antigen is known for it. No qualities accompany the bases; no much larger clone lies one base away.

General study outcomes and caveats: Repertoires from blood resembled normal breast more closely than tumor, and using blood as a reference for each tissue separated tumor from normal in about 85% of the 16 patients. Enriched TCRB sequences shared across patients were found to be mostly commonly generated sequences that were unlikely to play an important role in the tumor microenvironment. Compared with adjacent normal breast tissue, tumors had higher clonality and roughly 2.4-fold greater T cell density. Sequencing bulk genomic DNA from unsorted cells could not capture chain pairing or functional markers like CD4, CD8 and FOXP3. Because the cohort was small, a breakdown by tumor subtype could not be done.

The germline V gene provides CDR1 SGDLS and CDR2 YYNGEE. Spanning cysteine to phenylalanine, the CDR3 consists of 14 amino acids. CDR3 DNA only is kept here, 42 bases in frame from base 1. Relative to germline, V is missing 3 bases and J is missing 6 bases, with 8 bases of the junction outside any gene match. Input material: blood. This TCR was sampled from a person aged 25 to 39 with breast cancer. The chain is encoded by TRBV9 joined to TRBJ1-1; a stretch of 7 junction bases matches TRBD1. The DNA sequence is TGTGCCAGCAGCGCCCCAGGGGGTTTGTCTGAAGCTTTCTTT. It codes for CASSAPGGLSEAFF.